A selection of T cell receptor beta chains follows, all from one sample in a study of T cells in Graves' hyperthyroidism and ophthalmopathy. TCRdb independently ran MiXCR on the multiplex PCR reads; one entry per CDR3 protein. The sample comprises 310,000 or so distinct CDR3 sequences, around 15% of which are singletons, and around 58% rests with the top ten. Source material: blood. The origin of the receptors is a woman aged 60-75 years with Graves' ophthalmopathy. The CDR3 runs from the conserved cysteine through the conserved F or W. A D gene is named only where the DNA matches it firmly. Rows may omit the clone size; those that give it use once, few, many or a size class.

V: TRBV20-1; size: few; D: TRBD1; J: TRBJ2-1; DNA: TGCGGTGCTCCGGGACAGGGGGGCAATGAGCAGTTCTTC; CDR3: CGAPGQGGNEQFF
V: TRBV15; size: many; D: TRBD2; J: TRBJ2-4; DNA: TGTGCCGCCCATGACCCGGGAGGCAAAAACATTCAGTACTTC; CDR3: CAAHDPGGKNIQYF
V: TRBV11-2; size: many; D: TRBD2; J: TRBJ2-3; DNA: TGTGCCAGCAGCCCCAGCGGACTAGCAGCGCAGTATTTT; CDR3: CASSPSGLAAQYF
V: TRBV5-1; size: NA; D: NA; J: TRBJ1-1; DNA: TGCGCCAGCAGCCAAGATGGGTGGATGAACACTGAAGCTTTCTTT; CDR3: CASSQDGWMNTEAFF
V: TRBV15; size: NA; D: NA; J: TRBJ1-2; DNA: TGTGCCACCAGCAGAGGACGAAGGGTCTATGGCTACACCTTC; CDR3: CATSRGRRVYGYTF
V: TRBV2; size: NA; D: NA; J: TRBJ2-3; DNA: TGTGCCAGCAGTGAAGGGACAGACACCCGCACAGATACGCAGTATTTT; CDR3: CASSEGTDTRTDTQYF
V: TRBV13; size: few; D: TRBD2; J: TRBJ2-1; DNA: TGTGCCAGCAGCCTAGGCTCCCTTAGCGGGAGGATCCTGGAGCAGTTCTTC; CDR3: CASSLGSLSGRILEQFF
V: TRBV6-1; size: few; D: NA; J: TRBJ1-2; DNA: TGTGCCAGCAGGTTAGGGGACTATGGCTACACCTTC; CDR3: CASRLGDYGYTF
V: TRBV20-1; size: NA; D: TRBD1; J: TRBJ1-1; DNA: TGCAGTGCTTACCGACAGGGGTCGAACACTGAAGCTTTCTTT; CDR3: CSAYRQGSNTEAFF
V: TRBV6-1; size: NA; D: NA; J: TRBJ1-3; DNA: TGTGCCAGCAGCCCGCCGGGCAGCCTCGGCGGAAACACCATATATTTT; CDR3: CASSPPGSLGGNTIYF
V: TRBV4-1; size: many; D: TRBD2; J: TRBJ2-3; DNA: TGCGCCAGCAGTAGCGGGGCGGGCACAGATACGCAGTATTTT; CDR3: CASSSGAGTDTQYF
V: TRBV6-5; size: NA; D: NA; J: TRBJ2-2; DNA: TGTGCCAGCAGTTCCTTCACCGGGGAGCTGTTTTTT; CDR3: CASSSFTGELFF
V: TRBV6-1; size: NA; D: TRBD1; J: TRBJ2-5; DNA: TGTGCCAGCAGCTTCAGCCCGGGACAGATCCAAGAGACCCAGTACTTC; CDR3: CASSFSPGQIQETQYF
V: TRBV12-5; size: many; D: NA; J: TRBJ1-2; DNA: TGTGCTAGTGGTTTGGCCGCTTCTAACTATGGCTACACCTTC; CDR3: CASGLAASNYGYTF
V: TRBV20-1; size: NA; D: TRBD1; J: TRBJ1-1; DNA: TGCAGTGCTAGAGATCGAGACAGGGCCCTGTACACTGAAGCTTTCTTT; CDR3: CSARDRDRALYTEAFF
V: TRBV18; size: NA; D: TRBD1; J: TRBJ2-7; DNA: TGTGCCAGCTCACCTCCGGGACAGGGGATCGGCGAGCAGTACTTC; CDR3: CASSPPGQGIGEQYF
V: TRBV19; size: few; D: TRBD2; J: TRBJ2-3; DNA: TGTGCCAGTAGTATTACTAGCGCCGACGGAGATACGCAGTATTTT; CDR3: CASSITSADGDTQYF
V: TRBV7-2; size: many; D: NA; J: TRBJ2-2; DNA: TGTGCCAGCAGCGCCGGACCGGCCGGGAACACCGGGGAGCTGTTTTTT; CDR3: CASSAGPAGNTGELFF
V: TRBV18; size: many; D: NA; J: TRBJ2-2; DNA: TGTGCCAGCTCACCACCTAGTCAAATGTCCGGGGAGCTGTTTTTT; CDR3: CASSPPSQMSGELFF
V: TRBV7-9; size: NA; D: TRBD2; J: TRBJ2-7; DNA: TGTGCCAGCAGCTTAGCGTACCTTGACCGGGGGGAACCCTACGAGCAGTACTTC; CDR3: CASSLAYLDRGEPYEQYF
V: TRBV5-1; size: NA; D: TRBD1; J: TRBJ1-1; DNA: TGCGCCAGCAGCTTCACTACAGGGGGCACTGAAGCTTTCTTT; CDR3: CASSFTTGGTEAFF
V: TRBV4-3; size: NA; D: NA; J: TRBJ2-2; DNA: TGCGCCAGCAGCCGACTCACGGGGGCCGCGAACACCGGGGAGCTGTTTTTT; CDR3: CASSRLTGAANTGELFF
V: TRBV19; size: NA; D: NA; J: TRBJ2-4; DNA: TGTGCCAGTAGTATGAGGGGGAACATTCAGTACTTC; CDR3: CASSMRGNIQYF